These 27 T cell receptor beta chains originate from one sample sequenced in a study of Graves' ophthalmopathy and Graves' hyperthyroidism. TCR beta CDR3 amplification used RNA transcripts. RT-PCR with HTBI primers came first, then second-round multiplex PCR. TCRdb re-called the multiplex PCR reads through MiXCR, storing one row per CDR3 protein. Here the sample spans around 590,000 distinct CDR3 sequences, about 35% being singletons. The source material was peripheral blood or thyroid tissue (not recorded which). The receptors come from an adult man with Graves' hyperthyroidism.

This clonotype appeared many times. The chain uses TRBV2 and TRBJ1-2, with 7 positions matching TRBD1. The CDR3 is made up of 13 amino acids. The V and J ends lost 5 bases and 7 bases, in that order; junction bases with no gene match: 7. Germline V gene lookup returns CDR1 SNHLY and CDR2 FYNNEI. The CDR3 reads CASSQQGRFGYTF. As DNA, the CDR3 is TGTGCCAGCAGTCAACAGGGGAGATTTGGCTACACCTTC.

This sequence joins TRBV7-9 and TRBJ2-2; 7 positions match TRBD2. The CDR3 has 15 amino acids. The junction had 3 bases not matched to a gene; V was cut back by 5 bases and J by 0 bases. CDR1 is SEHNR, CDR2 FQNEAQ, per germline (reference sequence). The DNA of the CDR3 is TGTGCCAGCAGCGCTAGCGGAACGAACACCGGGGAGCTGTTTTTT. Translating gives CASSASGTNTGELFF.

This clonotype was seen a handful of times. This chain uses TRBV3-1 with TRBJ1-2; 9 bases agree with TRBD1. V was clipped by 0 bases and J by 4 bases; unmatched bases: 3. Germline loops: CDR1 LGHDT, CDR2 YNNKEL (reference sequence). This CDR3 comprises 15 residues. The CDR3 DNA reads as TGTGCCAGCAGCCAAGAGACAGGGGGAAGCTATGGCTACACCTTC. Protein: CASSQETGGSYGYTF.

This clonotype appeared many times. The chain recombines TRBV5-1 with TRBJ1-6; no clear D gene. The germline gives CDR1 SGHRS, CDR2 YFSETQ. Trimming removed 4 bases from V and 8 bases from J, with 16 bases in between. This CDR3 spans 15 amino acids. CDR3 DNA sequence: TGCGCCAGCAGCAGCCGAAAAACCTCGGATTCACCCCTCCACTTT. Translating it yields CASSSRKTSDSPLHF.

The chain couples TRBV12-3 or TRBV12-4 to TRBJ2-2; TRBD1 aligns across 8 bases. This CDR3 is 14 amino acids long. With V trimmed by 6 bases and J by 7 bases, 7 bases remained unmatched. CDR3 in DNA: TGTGCCAGCAGCCCGGGACAGGCGGACGGGGAGCTGTTTTTT. It encodes CASSPGQADGELFF.

This clonotype was seen a single time. This chain uses TRBV2 with TRBJ1-2; D not certain. The CDR3 consists of 15 residues. CDR1 is SNHLY, CDR2 FYNNEI, per germline. The V end was cut by 0 bases, the J end by 0 bases, with 8 bases between. DNA for the CDR3: TGTGCCAGCAGTGAAGCGGGGTTCTCTAACTATGGCTACACCTTC. Amino acids: CASSEAGFSNYGYTF.

There are many counts of this clonotype. V is TRBV10-3 and J is TRBJ2-5; D perhaps matches TRBD1 (5 bases). The CDR3 loop spans 17 amino acids. V was shortened by 2 bases and J by 4 bases, with 20 bases between the two germline ends. Germline V gene sequence: CDR1 ENHRY, CDR2 SYGVKD. CDR3 nucleotide sequence: TGTGCCATCAGTGAGCCTAGGAAGGGCCCTAGGGGAGAGACCCAGTACTTC. Translated, it gives CAISEPRKGPRGETQYF.

This clonotype was counted at least ten times. The chain joins TRBV7-3 to TRBJ2-7, with TRBD2 matching 8 bases. Trimming removed 0 bases from V and 2 bases from J; junction bases left unmatched: 12. The CDR3 covers 18 residues. Germline-derived CDR1 and CDR2 are SGHTA and FQGTGA. CDR3 nucleotide sequence: TGTGCCAGCAGCTTAACAGGATCAGCGGGAGATTCGGCCTACGAGCAGTACTTC. It is translated as CASSLTGSAGDSAYEQYF. The full variable domain, completed using reference TRBV7-3 and TRBJ2-7, is GAGVSQTPSNKVTEKGKYVELRCDPISGHTALYWYRQSLGQGPEFLIYFQGTGAADDSGLPNDRFFAVRPEGSVSTLKIQRTERGDSAVYLCASSLTGSAGDSAYEQYFGPGTRLTVT.

This chain uses TRBV7-9 with TRBJ2-1; the match to TRBD2 covers 13 bases. The CDR3 runs 15 residues. From germline, CDR1 is SEHNR and CDR2 FQNEAQ (reference sequence). The V gene end was trimmed by 7 bases and the J gene end by 7 bases; junction bases not matched to a gene: 7. The CDR3 reads CASNPLAGGRNEQFF. The CDR3 DNA is TGTGCCAGCAACCCACTAGCGGGAGGGAGGAATGAGCAGTTCTTC. Supplemented by reference TRBV7-9 and TRBJ2-1, the full variable domain reads DTGVSQNPRHKITKRGQNVTFRCDPISEHNRLYWYRQTLGQGPEFLTYFQNEAQLEKSRLLSDRFSAERPKGSFSTLEIQRTEQGDSAMYLCASNPLAGGRNEQFFGPGTRLTVL.

In its sample, this clonotype was seen many times. The rearrangement joins TRBV29-1 to TRBJ1-1; tentative D call: TRBD1 (6 bases). The V gene lost 5 bases and the J gene lost 0 bases, with 10 bases spanning the gap. This CDR3 has 13 amino acids. Germline V CDR1 and CDR2: SQVTM, ANQGSEA. The CDR3 here is CSVYWGLNTEAFF. Written as DNA, the CDR3 is TGCAGCGTTTATTGGGGGCTGAACACTGAAGCTTTCTTT.

This clonotype was detected many times. V is TRBV9 and J is TRBJ2-7; 11 nucleotides match TRBD2. CDR1 is SGDLS and CDR2 is YYNGEE in the germline V gene. Trimming removed 2 bases from V and 4 bases from J; junction bases left unmatched: 5. The CDR3 has 15 amino acids. This CDR3 is CASSVGLAESYEQYF. The CDR3 coding sequence is TGTGCCAGCAGCGTGGGACTAGCGGAGTCTTACGAGCAGTACTTC.

This clonotype was seen a few times. The V gene is TRBV29-1, the J gene TRBJ2-3, with TRBD2 as a possible D gene (7 bases). Germline assignment: CDR1 SQVTM and CDR2 ANQGSEA. Trimming took 6 bases from V and 2 from J, leaving 15 bases between them. The CDR3 length is 14 residues. CDR3 sequence: CSVGAAGITDTQYF. The CDR3 nucleotides read TGCAGCGTGGGGGCAGCGGGGATCACAGATACGCAGTATTTT.

About this clonotype: A much larger clone is a single base away; this may be a read error. The chain carries TRBV5-1 and TRBJ2-7, with D tentatively TRBD1 (5 bases). The germline V gene has CDR1 SGHRS and CDR2 YFSETQ. The CDR3 consists of 15 residues. V was cut by 0 bases and J by 5 bases, with 15 bases left in between. The CDR3 protein is CASSLATEVKNEQYF. CDR3 bases: TGCGCCAGCAGCTTGGCGACAGAGGTAAAAAACGAGCAGTACTTC.

This clonotype was seen a few times. V and J are TRBV4-1 and TRBJ2-7; no definite D call. CDR3 length: 15 residues. Germline values: CDR1 MGHRA, CDR2 YSYEKL. V was cut by 5 bases and J by 3 bases, with 17 bases left in between. CDR3 sequence: CASSEVRGTFYEQYF. CDR3 sequence (DNA): TGCGCCAGCAGCGAAGTTCGTGGCACTTTCTACGAGCAGTACTTC.

This clonotype was observed a handful of times. The CDR3 region has the DNA TGTGCCAGCAGCTCCAGGGACAGCCGGGAGACCCAGTACTTC. As protein: CASSSRDSRETQYF. The V and J genes are TRBV13 and TRBJ2-5, with TRBD1 matching over 7 bases. The CDR3 runs to 14 residues. The germline V gene has CDR1 PRHDT and CDR2 FYEKMQ (reference sequence). With V trimmed by 4 bases and J by 5 bases, 7 bases remained unmatched.

The V call is TRBV27, the J call TRBJ1-5; 8 nucleotides line up with TRBD1. Germline loops: CDR1 MNHEY, CDR2 SMNVEV (reference sequence). This CDR3 has 14 residues. The ends lost 5 bases at V and 5 bases at J; junction bases unmatched: 5. The DNA of the CDR3 is TGTGCCAGCAGTAGGAACAGGGGGGATCAGCCCCAGCATTTT. It translates to CASSRNRGDQPQHF.

There are many counts of this clonotype. The V call is TRBV7-8, the J call TRBJ2-7, with D perhaps TRBD2 (6 bases). The CDR3 has 14 residues. V gave up 5 bases and J gave up 0 bases, with 11 bases separating them. Germline loops: CDR1 SGHVS, CDR2 FQNEAQ. CDR3 coding DNA: TGTGCCAGCAGCCCGGGACTCAGCTCCTACGAGCAGTACTTC. Translating gives CASSPGLSSYEQYF.

Note on this clonotype: Lacking the conserved final phenylalanine or tryptophan, this CDR3 likely reflects a read error. J is TRBJ1-2 and V is TRBV5-1; D call uncertain. This CDR3 is 14 amino acids long. Germline V gives CDR1 SGHRS, CDR2 YFSETQ. V lost 2 bases to trimming and J lost 8 bases, with 16 bases between them. CDR3 in DNA: TGCGCCAGCAGCTTAAAGGGAGTCTCTCGGGGCTACACCCTC. Amino acids: CASSLKGVSRGYTL.

This clonotype has at least ten counts. V usage is TRBV7-2 and J usage is TRBJ2-7; 13 bases align to TRBD2. This CDR3 comprises 17 residues. Per germline, CDR1 SGHTA and CDR2 FQGNSA. V was pared by 6 bases and J by 3 bases, with 11 bases of the junction left unmatched. The CDR3 loop is CASSQKETSGRNYEQYF. As DNA, the CDR3 is TGTGCCAGCAGTCAAAAGGAGACTAGCGGGAGGAACTACGAGCAGTACTTC.

This clonotype was counted once. V is TRBV20-1 and J is TRBJ1-5, with no clear D. The CDR3 covers 16 residues. Germline-derived CDR1 and CDR2 are DFQATT and SNEGSKA (reference sequence). Trimming stripped 0 bases from V and 10 bases from J, with 22 bases between. CDR3 region: CSARDPRSNTGEPQHF. In DNA, the CDR3 is TGCAGTGCTAGAGATCCCAGATCGAACACCGGGGAACCCCAGCATTTT.

This clonotype was seen at least ten times. The chain joins TRBV2 to TRBJ1-5; the match to TRBD1 covers 7 bases. Germline assignment: CDR1 SNHLY and CDR2 FYNNEI. Trimming cost V 6 bases and J 4 bases; bases outside gene matches: 9. This CDR3 region has 15 residues. The CDR3 bases are TGTGCCAGCAGATTGGGACAGAATTCTAATCAGCCCCAGCATTTT. Its protein is CASRLGQNSNQPQHF.

With respect to this clonotype: A read error may produce the germline difference seen at one junction end. The CDR3 reads CSAGDLWGQRNTEAFF. The CDR3, as DNA: TGCAGTGCTGGAGACCTCTGGGGACAGAGGAACACTGAAGCTTTCTTT. This chain links TRBV20-1 with TRBJ1-1; 7 bases are shared with TRBD1. CDR1 is DFQATT and CDR2 is SNEGSKA in the germline V gene (reference sequence). The length of the CDR3 is 16 residues.

V usage is TRBV7-8 and J usage is TRBJ1-5; 10 nucleotides align to TRBD1. The V segment lost 5 bases and the J segment 3 bases; nucleotides outside the gene matches: 19. Germline V gives CDR1 SGHVS, CDR2 FQNEAQ. This CDR3 is built from 20 residues. The CDR3 DNA is TGTGCCAGCAGCCAAAGCCCCCCCGGTCGGACAGGGGGAATCAATCAGCCCCAGCATTTT. Amino acid sequence: CASSQSPPGRTGGINQPQHF.

With regard to this clonotype: The junction and the germline gene differ at one end; a read error may be behind it. This rearrangement joins TRBV5-1 to TRBJ2-7, with D hard to call. Germline values: CDR1 SGHRS, CDR2 YFSETQ. The CDR3 is made up of 13 amino acids. The CDR3, as DNA: TGCCCCAGCAGCCCGGGCCCGATCTACGAGCAGTACTTC. The encoded protein is CPSSPGPIYEQYF.

As to this clonotype: One end of the junction varies from germline; a read error may be responsible. The V call is TRBV20-1, the J call TRBJ1-5; D may be TRBD1 (6 bases). The length of the CDR3 is 17 residues. Germline-derived CDR1 and CDR2 are DFQATT and SNEGSKA (reference sequence). The CDR3 sequence: CSPSVGQSLGSNQPQHF. As DNA, the CDR3 is TGCAGTCCTAGTGTTGGACAGTCGCTGGGTAGCAATCAGCCCCAGCATTTT.

This clonotype was seen ten or more times. The CDR3 nucleotides read TGCAGTGCTAGAGCGGAGGAGGTCTCCTACGAGCAGTACTTC. It codes for CSARAEEVSYEQYF. The V gene is TRBV20-1, the J gene TRBJ2-7; TRBD2 might be the D (5 bases). The CDR3 sequence is 14 residues long. With 1 base removed from V and 0 bases from J, the gap between germline ends came to 10 bases. Germline lookup yields CDR1 DFQATT and CDR2 SNEGSKA (reference sequence).

This clonotype occurred many times. The CDR3 loop reads CASSVVGAGGELFF. In DNA, the CDR3 is TGTGCCAGCAGCGTAGTAGGGGCCGGCGGGGAGCTGTTTTTT. The chain is built from TRBV9 and TRBJ2-2; the D gene is possibly TRBD1 (5 bases). Trimming pared 0 bases from V and 7 bases from J, leaving 10 bases between. Germline V gives CDR1 SGDLS, CDR2 YYNGEE. The CDR3 runs to 14 residues.